The rows below give T cell receptor beta chains drawn from one sample of a study of T cell responses to AZD1222 COVID-19 vaccine. Here immunoSEQ multiplex PCR was the method, and the copy in TCRdb shows in-frame clones only, minus some. Of 100,000 or so clones listed, around nine tenths are singletons. This specimen was peripheral blood, taken on day 0 of AZD1222 vaccination. Receptor source: an adult in good health. CDR3s include the opening cysteine and the closing phenylalanine or tryptophan. Fields, in order: J gene, V gene, D gene, clone size, CDR3 DNA, CDR3 protein. A D gene is named only where the DNA matches it firmly. A row's size may be missing; if present it is once, few, many or a size class.

>TRBJ2-7|TRBV4-2|-|-
TGTGCCAGCAGCCACAACAGGGAGGCATCCGAGCAGTACTTC
CASSHNREASEQYF
>TRBJ1-4|TRBV6-5|TRBD1|-
TGTGCCAGCAGCCCCTCGCCGGGACAGGGGGGAAAACTGTTTTTT
CASSPSPGQGGKLFF
>TRBJ2-3|TRBV7-9|TRBD2|once
TGTGCCAGCAGCTTACTAGCGGGGTCCACAGATACGCAGTATTTT
CASSLLAGSTDTQYF
>TRBJ2-2|TRBV29-1|TRBD2|-
TGCAGCGCCTGGGCAGTCCCCGGGGTAGCGGGAGGGAAAGCGAACACCGGGGAGCTGTTTTTT
CSAWAVPGVAGGKANTGELFF
>TRBJ1-2|TRBV6-2/TRBV6-3|-|-
TGTGCCAGCAGTTACGAGCGAAGGGGGACCTCCTACACCTTC
CASSYERRGTSYTF
>TRBJ1-3|TRBV5-1|TRBD1|-
TGCGCCAGCAGCGTGACAGGGGACTCTGGAAACACCATATATTTT
CASSVTGDSGNTIYF
>TRBJ1-3|TRBV18|-|-
TGTGCCAGCTCACCAGGGGTCAGCTCTGGAAACACCATATATTTT
CASSPGVSSGNTIYF
>TRBJ2-5|TRBV2|-|-
TGTGCCAGCAGTGTGGGTCCACGGGAGACCCAGTACTTC
CASSVGPRETQYF
>TRBJ1-2|TRBV6-5|TRBD1|few
TGTGCCAGCAGACGGACAGGGGGCGGCTACACCTTC
CASRRTGGGYTF
>TRBJ1-1|TRBV29-1|TRBD1|-
TGCAGCGTAGGGACAGGAGGTGGACCTGAAGCTTTCTTT
CSVGTGGGPEAFF
>TRBJ2-5|TRBV6-2/TRBV6-3|TRBD1|once
TGTGCCAGCAGTCAAAACAGGGGGACGGAGACCCAGTACTTC
CASSQNRGTETQYF
>TRBJ1-1|TRBV6-2/TRBV6-3|TRBD1|-
TGTGCCAGCAGTCCCTTGGGACAGGGAATGAACACTGAAGCTTTCTTT
CASSPLGQGMNTEAFF
>TRBJ1-1|TRBV18|-|-
TGTGCCAGCTCACCGCTAGCAAGCCGGATGAACACTGAAGCTTTCTTT
CASSPLASRMNTEAFF
>TRBJ2-1|TRBV7-6|-|-
TGTGCCAGCAGCTTAGTTTTCCAGTCCCAATACAATGAGCAGTTCTTC
CASSLVFQSQYNEQFF
>TRBJ2-2|TRBV6-5|TRBD2|-
TGTGCCAAGACTAGCGGGAAGGGGAACACCGGGGAGCTGTTTTTT
CAKTSGKGNTGELFF
>TRBJ2-3|TRBV14|-|-
TGTGCCAGCAGCCAATTGGGAGCCCAGTATTTT
CASSQLGAQYF
>TRBJ2-2|TRBV18|TRBD1|-
TGTGCCAGCTCACCTACAGGACAGGGCTCCGGCGGGGAGCTGTTTTTT
CASSPTGQGSGGELFF
>TRBJ2-1|TRBV7-9|TRBD2|-
TGTGCCAGCAGCATCACTGGGACTAGCGGGAGTGAGCAGTTCTTC
CASSITGTSGSEQFF
>TRBJ2-1|TRBV13|-|-
TGTGCCAGCAGCCCAAGGAGAGGGCTATGGTCCAATGAGCAGTTCTTC
CASSPRRGLWSNEQFF
>TRBJ1-6|TRBV7-2|-|-
TGTGCCAGCAGCTTACTGGGGGGGAATTCACCCCTCCACTTT
CASSLLGGNSPLHF
>TRBJ2-1|TRBV5-4|-|-
TGTGCCAGCAGCTCGGGGGAAGCCGTGTACAATGAGCAGTTCTTC
CASSSGEAVYNEQFF
>TRBJ2-1|TRBV7-3|TRBD2|-
TGTGCCAGCAGCTTGGGGTCTGGACTAGCCTCCTACAATGAGCAGTTCTTC
CASSLGSGLASYNEQFF
>TRBJ1-1|TRBV6-5|TRBD1|-
TGTGCCAGCAGTAGGAGACAGGGTAGCACTGAAGCTTTCTTT
CASSRRQGSTEAFF
>TRBJ2-7|TRBV6-5|TRBD2|-
TGTGCCAGCAGTTACTCGAGAGCGGGGGGATCCTACGAGCAGTACTTC
CASSYSRAGGSYEQYF
>TRBJ1-5|TRBV27|-|-
TGTGCCAGCAGTTTATCGGGACCCACAGGGAAACAGCCCCAGCATTTT
CASSLSGPTGKQPQHF
>TRBJ2-1|TRBV6-4|TRBD2|-
TGTGCCAGCAGTGTTAGCGGGGAATCCTACAATGAGCAGTTCTTC
CASSVSGESYNEQFF
>TRBJ2-7|TRBV9|-|-
TGTGCCAGCAGCTTTGGCTCTAAGTACGACGAGCAGTACTTC
CASSFGSKYDEQYF
>TRBJ2-5|TRBV27|TRBD1|-
TGTGCCAGCAGCCCCCTGGGACAGGAAGAGACCCAGTACTTC
CASSPLGQEETQYF